This TCR beta chain was sequenced for a study of shared clonotypes between healthy human individuals. General study findings and limits: The four-donor shared clonotypes exceeded non-shared clonotypes in generation probability, with non-shared ones scoring lower.

Some clones are missing from TCRdb's copy, which holds only in-frame ones; the method was immunoSEQ multiplex PCR. The data show about 2.5 million clones, with less than 95% seen just once and approximately 0.4% held by the top ten. The germline V and J ends were trimmed by 3 bases and 4 bases, with 9 bases remaining between them. The CDR3 contains 13 residues. Germline lookup yields CDR1 MDHEN and CDR2 SYDVKM. As concerns this clone: Its cognate antigen is unknown.

Sequencing was carried out using naive CD4+ T cells from PBMCs. The subset was: CD45RA+ positively selected. This receptor was taken from a man between 18 and 35 years old in good health. Some clones in this sample may be carry-over from other donors' samples. This chain links TRBV28 with TRBJ1-1, with D hard to call. The CDR3 nucleotides are TGTGCCAGCAGTTTTAATCAGGTCACTGAAGCTTTCTTT. Residues: CASSFNQVTEAFF.